This T cell receptor beta chain was obtained from a study of blood T cell repertoires in COVID-19. Study details: The analysed material was cDNA or gDNA that came from T cells, B-cell-depleted T cells, or PBMCs.

To note about this clone: Within the sample, other DNA sequences also encode this same CDR3.

Libraries were prepared by immunoSEQ multiplex PCR; TCRdb keeps only in-frame clonotypes and omits some of them. The table records 40,000 to 55,000 clones, around 90% of them present only once. The length of the CDR3 is 13 residues. The germline V gene encodes CDR1 SGHTA and CDR2 FQGNSA. J gave up 2 bases and V 8 bases, and 1 base lay outside the gene matches. Material: peripheral blood. The V gene is TRBV7-2, the J gene TRBJ2-3, with 10 positions matching TRBD1. This TCR was sampled from a man in his fifties with active COVID-19. The CDR3 reads CASRQGATDTQYF. The CDR3 coding sequence is TGTGCCAGCCGACAGGGGGCCACAGATACGCAGTATTTT.